This T cell receptor (beta chain) is from a study of blood T cell repertoires in COVID-19. Looking at the study overall: Specimens from acute and convalescent COVID-19 originated in the United States, Italy and Spain. T cells, B-cell-depleted T cells, or PBMCs supplied cDNA or gDNA.

This clone was observed a single time. Original data processing: Nucleated cell counts were estimated from reference gene primer amplification. Method: immunoSEQ multiplex PCR; TCRdb's copy keeps in-frame clones and lacks some. Clonal size and the V and J genes are those of that table, whereas D and trimming came from the DNA. The table has around 23,000 clones, roughly 88% seen once. The V and J ends lost 0 bases and 8 bases, in that order; junction bases with no gene match: 10. Germline V gene lookup returns CDR1 LGHNA and CDR2 YSLEER. This CDR3 comprises 17 residues. The V gene is TRBV4-3, the J gene TRBJ1-2, with 12 nucleotides matching TRBD1. The TCR comes from a woman older than 75 with active or convalescent COVID-19. The sequenced material came from peripheral blood. In DNA form, the CDR3 reads TGCGCCAGCAGCCAAGATGGGACAGGGGGCCTTAGCGTCGGCTACACCTTC. It translates to CASSQDGTGGLSVGYTF.